The entry below describes one T cell receptor (beta chain). Its antigen is undetermined. The CDR3 totals 15 residues. V lost 2 bases and J 4 bases, leaving 14 bases between the germline ends. Looked up from germline, CDR1 is MNHEY and CDR2 is SMNVEV (reference sequence). The sample belongs to a study of shared clonotypes between healthy human individuals. Study context: A donor's plate count was three for CD4 naive and three for CD4 memory; CD8 naive had two and CD8 memory one.

This table comes from immunoSEQ multiplex PCR, and its TCRdb copy is limited to in-frame clones, with some not included. This sample yields approximately 2,000,000 clones, of which around 92% are seen a single time; approximately 0.41% belongs to the top ten. Regarding the study as a whole: Naive subsets tended to show greater estimated richness than memory subsets.

Sequencing used naive CD4+ T cells from PBMCs. Described subset: CD45RA+ positively selected. The TCR was taken from a man aged 18 to 35 in good health. Some clones in this sample may be carry-over from other donors' samples. The chain combines TRBV27 with TRBJ1-1, with a tentative D call TRBD1 (6 bases). In DNA, the CDR3 is TGTGCCAGCAGTTTACTTCGCAGGGGAAGCACTGAAGCTTTCTTT. It codes for CASSLLRRGSTEAFF.